This T cell receptor (beta chain) appears in the sequencing data of a study of blood T cell repertoires in COVID-19. Study information: From the United States, Italy and Spain came samples of acute and convalescent COVID-19. In each case, the material was cDNA or gDNA derived from T cells, B-cell-depleted T cells, or PBMCs.

This clone was detected a few times. Original methodology: Reference gene primer amplification gave nucleated cell count estimates. The protocol was immunoSEQ multiplex PCR, while the TCRdb copy is restricted to in-frame clones and leaves out a portion. Clone size and V and J calls were adopted from that table, with D and trimming inferred from the DNA. The repertoire holds more than 95,000 clones, with around 83% as singletons. Trimming cost V 2 bases and J 7 bases; bases outside gene matches: 2. The CDR3 length is 11 residues. CDR1 and CDR2 (germline): GTSNPN, SVGIG (reference sequence). The TCR originated in a man aged 60-69 years with acute or convalescent COVID-19. What was sequenced was peripheral blood. The chain joins TRBV30 to TRBJ2-7, with TRBD2 identical over 7 bases. The CDR3 DNA reads as TGTGCCTGGAGTTGGGGGGGAGAGCAGTACTTC. Amino acids: CAWSWGGEQYF.